What follows is one T cell receptor beta chain and its context. The V end was cut by 6 bases, the J end by 6 bases, with 17 bases between. This CDR3 comprises 15 residues. From germline, CDR1 is MNHEY and CDR2 SVGAGI. This sample was taken from a study of cytomegalovirus exposure and HLA in healthy donors. PCR involved 60 Vbeta and 13 Jbeta primers. The assay was immunoSEQ multiplex PCR, and TCRdb's table has in-frame clones only and misses some. This table holds 150,000 to 180,000 clones, about 85% found once. The clonotype was recovered from a man aged 25 to 40 in good health and CMV-seropositive. This chain connects TRBV6-5 to TRBJ2-2; tentative D call: TRBD2 (7 bases). Sequenced: PBMCs. The CDR3 coding sequence is TGTGCCAGCAGCACTCGGGGGGAGGGGGCCGGGGAGCTGTTTTTT. It specifies CASSTRGEGAGELFF.